The clone carrying this T cell receptor beta chain was seen a handful of times. The antigen is unknown. These data belong to a study of beta chain features in type 1 diabetes. General study points: Shortening that was moderate but significant affected the TCRB CDR3s of Type 1 diabetes patients in all four CD4+ subsets. PCR might show a preference for shorter templates, equally across patients and controls.

In germline, CDR1 is MDHEN, CDR2 SYDVKM. This CDR3 is 16 amino acids long. Trimming took off 8 bases at V and 4 bases at J, with 20 bases between the two ends. The sequenced template was cDNA made from the entire isolated RNA. Assay used: immunoSEQ multiplex PCR; TCRdb lists only in-frame clones, some missing. Here the sample spans 680,000 or so clones, around a sixth being singletons. Sequenced: naive CD4+ T cells from blood. V and J are TRBV28 and TRBJ2-2; tentatively, D is TRBD2 (8 bases). This receptor was taken from a man between 18 and 35 years old in good health. The CDR3 reads CASEGAGGPRTGELFF. The CDR3 DNA reads TGTGCCAGCGAGGGGGCGGGAGGCCCTCGCACCGGGGAGCTGTTTTTT.